The rows below give T cell receptor beta chains drawn from one sample of a study of shared clonotypes between healthy human individuals. Libraries were prepared by immunoSEQ multiplex PCR; TCRdb keeps only in-frame clonotypes and omits some of them. The table has millions of clones, 95% seen once; the top ten hold under 0.15%. Sequencing input: naive CD4+ T cells sorted from blood. Receptor source: a young man in good health. The CDR3 runs from the conserved cysteine through the conserved F or W. The order of the fields is V gene, J gene, D gene, CDR3 protein, CDR3 DNA. The D gene is left open where the match is weak.

>TRBV7-2|TRBJ2-3|TRBD2
CASSLVGTSGSTDTQYF
TGTGCCAGCAGCTTAGTCGGGACTAGCGGAAGCACAGATACGCAGTATTTT
>TRBV5-1|TRBJ2-3|TRBD1
CASSLPGTASTDTQYF
TGCGCCAGCAGCTTGCCTGGGACAGCTTCCACAGATACGCAGTATTTT
>TRBV10-3|TRBJ1-1|TRBD1
CATTGGYTEAFF
TGTGCCACCACAGGGGGCTACACTGAAGCTTTCTTT
>TRBV5-4|TRBJ2-7|TRBD2
CASSSWTSGRSNEQYF
TGTGCCAGCAGCTCCTGGACTAGCGGGAGGTCCAACGAGCAGTACTTC
>TRBV14|TRBJ1-6|TRBD1
CASSPTGTAYNSPLHF
TGTGCCAGCAGTCCGACCGGGACAGCCTATAATTCACCCCTCCACTTT
>TRBV19|TRBJ2-7|TRBD1
CASTARTGDDEQYF
TGTGCCAGTACCGCGAGGACAGGGGACGACGAGCAGTACTTC
>TRBV2|TRBJ1-5|NA
CATRGDSNQPQHF
TGTGCCACGAGAGGGGACAGCAATCAGCCCCAGCATTTT
>TRBV4-1|TRBJ1-2|NA
CASSQGSGNNYGYTF
TGCGCCAGCAGCCAAGGCAGCGGTAATAACTATGGCTACACCTTC
>TRBV30|TRBJ1-2|TRBD1
CAWSLRGQDGYTF
TGTGCCTGGAGTCTCAGGGGGCAAGATGGCTACACCTTC
>TRBV27|TRBJ1-1|TRBD1
CASSEYWTGGWGTEAFF
TGTGCCAGCAGTGAATACTGGACAGGGGGCTGGGGCACTGAAGCTTTCTTT
>TRBV19|TRBJ1-4|NA
CASSIEGRVGEKLFF
TGTGCCAGTAGTATAGAAGGGAGAGTGGGTGAAAAACTGTTTTTT